Shown below are 21 T cell receptor beta chains from a single sample sequenced in a study of cytomegalovirus exposure and HLA in healthy donors listed by TCRdb under 2017. The library was generated by the immunoSEQ multiplex PCR assay. A mixture of 60 forward primers for TCR Vbeta segments and 13 reverse primers for TCR Jbeta segments was used in the multiplex PCR. Entries here come from immuneACCESS through TCRdb and include only in-frame sequences with V and J called. Some clones fail to appear in such tables; in the studies checked, an unresolved V gene covers under half of the shortfall, and the cause of the remainder is unknown. This sample has under 200,000 clones in its table, and roughly 78% of those were observed once. The ten top clones hold around 3.3% of the sample. The specimen was PBMCs. Every receptor here comes from a woman in her thirties or forties in good health and CMV-seronegative.

This clone was picked up a small number of times. The J gene is TRBJ2-5, the V gene TRBV19, with TRBD1 matching 7 bases. Germline V gene data show CDR1 as LNHDA and CDR2 as SQIVND (reference sequence). This CDR3 has 15 amino acids. J gave up 2 bases and V 6 bases, and 9 bases lay outside the gene matches. The CDR3 DNA sequence: TGTGCCAGTAGGGGGTGGACAGGACATCAAGAGACCCAGTACTTC. As protein: CASRGWTGHQETQYF.

The rearrangement links TRBV28 to TRBJ2-5, with TRBD1 matching 8 bases. The better agreement between TRBJ2-7 and the DNA end casts doubt on the J call. The CDR3 runs 14 residues. The germline CDR1 and CDR2 sequences are MDHEN and SYDVKM. The CDR3 nucleotides read TGTGCCAGCAGTACGCCGGGACAGGACTACGAGCAGTACTTC. Translated, it gives CASSTPGQDYEQYF.

This clone was seen only a few times. V is TRBV19 and J is TRBJ2-3, with 9 positions matching TRBD2. Trimming at V came to 6 bases and at J to 5 bases, leaving 15 bases not matched to a gene. The CDR3 covers 17 residues. Looked up from germline, CDR1 is LNHDA and CDR2 is SQIVND (reference sequence). The CDR3 reads CASRPLGRGGSIDTQYF. The DNA of the CDR3 is TGTGCCAGTAGGCCGCTAGGGCGGGGGGGTTCCATAGATACGCAGTATTTT.

Only one count was recorded for this clone. The chain employs TRBV14 and TRBJ1-2; the D gene is possibly TRBD1 (6 bases). The germline CDR1 and CDR2 sequences are SGHDN and FVKESK. CDR3 length equals 13 residues. Deletions cut 4 bases from V and 11 bases from J, with 17 bases between. CDR3 nucleotides: TGTGCCAGCAGCCTTGGCAGGGGAATATGGTACACCTTC. Its translation: CASSLGRGIWYTF. Variable domain in full (rest from reference TRBV14 and TRBJ1-2): EAGVTQFPSHSVIEKGQTVTLRCDPISGHDNLYWYRRVMGKEIKFLLHFVKESKQDESGMPNNRFLAERTGGTYSTLKVQPAELEDSGVYFCASSLGRGIWYTFGSGTRLTVV.

This rearrangement joins TRBV6-5 to TRBJ1-4; the D gene is possibly TRBD1 (6 bases). Germline values: CDR1 MNHEY, CDR2 SVGAGI. V lost 2 bases to trimming and J lost 8 bases, with 12 bases between them. The CDR3 has 14 amino acids. CDR3 protein: CASSYGQGNEKLFF. For the CDR3, the DNA is TGTGCCAGCAGTTACGGGCAGGGGAACGAAAAACTGTTTTTT.

The chain has TRBV6-1 and TRBJ1-6; D is undetermined. The CDR3 extends over 17 amino acids. Trimming took 0 bases from V and 0 from J, leaving 9 bases between them. Germline assignment: CDR1 MNHNS and CDR2 SASEGT. CDR3: CASSEALGSSYNSPLHF. In DNA, the CDR3 is TGTGCCAGCAGTGAAGCGCTAGGCAGCTCCTATAATTCACCCCTCCACTTT.

This clone has a handful of counts. The rearrangement uses TRBV29-1 and TRBJ1-5, with no clear D. The CDR3 covers 12 residues. Germline CDR1 is SQVTM and CDR2 is ANQGSEA. Trimming pared 4 bases from V and 0 bases from J, leaving 4 bases between. This CDR3 is CSVGLSNQPQHF. The CDR3 coding sequence is TGCAGCGTTGGTCTTAGCAATCAGCCCCAGCATTTT.

Concerning this clone itself: Other DNA variants within this sample encode the same CDR3. This CDR3 is CASSYEGDGYTF. The CDR3 bases are TGTGCCAGCAGTTACGAAGGAGATGGCTACACCTTC. This chain connects TRBV6-5 to TRBJ1-2; D is ambiguous. Trimming took off 2 bases at V and 6 bases at J, with 7 bases between the two ends. Looked up from germline, CDR1 is MNHEY and CDR2 is SVGAGI. The CDR3 extends over 12 amino acids.

V and J are TRBV29-1 and TRBJ1-1, with 8 bases matching TRBD1. After removal of 6 bases from V and 0 bases from J, the junction contained 9 bases not matched to a gene. Germline-derived CDR1 and CDR2 are SQVTM and ANQGSEA. The CDR3 runs 15 residues. The CDR3 loop reads CSVELSDRVNTEAFF. The CDR3 DNA sequence: TGCAGCGTCGAACTTTCGGACAGGGTGAACACTGAAGCTTTCTTT.

This clone was seen more than once but under ten times. This rearrangement joins TRBV4-1 to TRBJ2-1; D might be TRBD2 (5 bases). Germline-derived CDR1 and CDR2 are MGHRA and YSYEKL. The CDR3 runs 16 residues. The germline V and J ends were trimmed by 5 bases and 2 bases, with 16 bases remaining between them. The CDR3 DNA sequence: TGCGCCAGCAGCTTCCGGACTGGCCGGACCTACAATGAGCAGTTCTTC. It is translated as CASSFRTGRTYNEQFF.

This clone was seen only a few times. This rearrangement joins TRBV7-7 to TRBJ2-1, with TRBD1 matching 9 bases. Germline lookup yields CDR1 SSHAT and CDR2 FNYEAQ (reference sequence). There are 14 residues in the CDR3. J lost 6 bases, V lost 5 bases, and 5 bases had no gene match. CDR3 in DNA: TGTGCCAGCAGCCTGACAGGGGGGAGCAATGAGCAGTTCTTC. It yields the protein CASSLTGGSNEQFF.

The V call is TRBV25-1, the J call TRBJ2-3; TRBD2 is a possible D gene (5 bases). Germline V gene data show CDR1 as MGHDK and CDR2 as SYGVNS. The CDR3 consists of 13 residues. Deletions cut 6 bases from V and 0 bases from J, with 7 bases between. The CDR3 region is CASRDWSTDTQYF. CDR3 DNA: TGTGCCAGCAGGGACTGGAGCACAGATACGCAGTATTTT. Together with reference TRBV25-1 and TRBJ2-3, the CDR3 gives the full variable domain: EADIYQTPRYLVIGTGKKITLECSQTMGHDKMYWYQQDPGMELHLIHYSYGVNSTEKGDLSSESTVSRIRTEHFPLTLESARPSHTSQYLCASRDWSTDTQYFGPGTRLTVL.

The CDR3, as DNA: TGTGCCAGCAGCGGACAGGGGGCGCGTCTGGGGGACCAGTACTTC. Residues: CASSGQGARLGDQYF. V usage is TRBV2 and J usage is TRBJ2-5; 11 nucleotides line up with TRBD1. The V and J ends lost 6 bases and 10 bases, in that order; junction bases with no gene match: 13. Per germline, CDR1 SNHLY and CDR2 FYNNEI. The CDR3 extends over 15 amino acids.

The chain couples TRBV27 to TRBJ1-4; 11 bases are shared with TRBD1. The V segment lost 2 bases and the J segment 8 bases; nucleotides outside the gene matches: 13. From germline, CDR1 is MNHEY and CDR2 SMNVEV (reference sequence). The CDR3 totals 18 residues. The CDR3 DNA reads TGTGCCAGCAGTTTACGACAATCTGGGACAGGGGGTCGCGAAAAACTGTTTTTT. It specifies CASSLRQSGTGGREKLFF.

The chain recombines TRBV7-9 with TRBJ2-2; D not certain. This CDR3 has 14 amino acids. Between the trimmed V and J ends, which lost 5 bases and 0 bases, there was a span of 7 bases. The germline V gene encodes CDR1 SEHNR and CDR2 FQNEAQ (reference sequence). CDR3 in amino acids: CASSAHTNTGELFF. The CDR3 DNA is TGTGCCAGCAGCGCCCACACGAACACCGGGGAGCTGTTTTTT.

The V and J genes are TRBV5-6 and TRBJ2-3, with D tentatively TRBD1 (5 bases). Germline CDR1 and CDR2: SGHDT and YYEEEE. There are 18 residues in the CDR3. Trimming removed 5 bases from V and 6 bases from J, with 28 bases in between. The CDR3: CASSRGSRHLRMGDTQYF. The CDR3 DNA reads as TGTGCCAGCAGTAGGGGTTCCCGACATCTACGGATGGGGGATACGCAGTATTTT.

Written as DNA, the CDR3 is TGTGCCAGCAGTGACAGGGCCGGGGGTGAAGCTTTCTTT. This codes for CASSDRAGGEAFF. This sequence joins TRBV7-9 and TRBJ1-1, with 7 bases that match TRBD1. Germline-derived CDR1 and CDR2 are SEHNR and FQNEAQ (reference sequence). V was pared by 6 bases and J by 7 bases, with 8 bases of the junction left unmatched. This CDR3 region has 13 residues.

A few counts support this clone. The gene calls are TRBV5-4 and TRBJ1-1; a possible D gene is TRBD1 (5 bases). Germline CDR1 is SGHNT and CDR2 is YYREEE (reference sequence). V lost 2 bases, J lost 6 bases, and 11 bases lay in between. The CDR3 loop spans 13 amino acids. The CDR3 bases are TGTGCCAGCAGCTTCCAGGGTAGATCTGAAGCTTTCTTT. Amino acids: CASSFQGRSEAFF.

The CDR3 sequence is CASSERTGATNEKLFF. The DNA of the CDR3 is TGTGCCAGTAGTGAGCGGACAGGTGCAACTAATGAAAAACTGTTTTTT. This chain links TRBV19 with TRBJ1-4, with 7 bases lining up with TRBD1. The CDR3 consists of 16 residues. V lost 5 bases and J lost 0; bases outside the gene matches: 6. CDR1 is LNHDA, CDR2 SQIVND, per germline (reference sequence).

This chain links TRBV4-1 with TRBJ2-7, with TRBD2 matching 11 bases. The V segment lost 1 base and the J segment 3 bases; nucleotides outside the gene matches: 2. CDR3 length: 15 residues. Germline V lookup: CDR1 MGHRA, CDR2 YSYEKL. The DNA of the CDR3 is TGCGCCAGCAGCCAAGGCGGGACTAGCGGCTACGAGCAGTACTTC. Translation gives CASSQGGTSGYEQYF.

V is TRBV28 and J is TRBJ2-3, with 8 nucleotides matching TRBD2. V shed 4 bases and J 7 bases; nucleotides not matched to a gene: 13. Germline CDR1 is MDHEN and CDR2 is SYDVKM. This CDR3 comprises 16 residues. The CDR3 nucleotides read TGTGCCAGCAGTTCCACCGGGCGGGGGGCCCTAAATACGCAGTATTTT. It encodes CASSSTGRGALNTQYF.